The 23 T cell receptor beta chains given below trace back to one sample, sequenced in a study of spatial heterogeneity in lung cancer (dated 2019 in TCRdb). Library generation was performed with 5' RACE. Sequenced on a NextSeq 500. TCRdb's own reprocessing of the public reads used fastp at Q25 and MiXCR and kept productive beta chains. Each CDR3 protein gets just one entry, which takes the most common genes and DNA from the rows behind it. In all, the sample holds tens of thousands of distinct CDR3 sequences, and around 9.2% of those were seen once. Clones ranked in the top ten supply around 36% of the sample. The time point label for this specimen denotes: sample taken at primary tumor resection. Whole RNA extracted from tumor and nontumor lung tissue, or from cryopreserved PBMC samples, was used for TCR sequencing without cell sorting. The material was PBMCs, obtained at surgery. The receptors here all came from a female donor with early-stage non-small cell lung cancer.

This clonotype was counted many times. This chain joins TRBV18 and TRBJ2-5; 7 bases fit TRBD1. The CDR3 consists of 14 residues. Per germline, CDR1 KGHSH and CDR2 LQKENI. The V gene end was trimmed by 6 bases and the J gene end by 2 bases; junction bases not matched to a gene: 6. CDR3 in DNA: TGTGCCAGCTCGGCACAGGGGCTTCAAGAGACCCAGTACTTC. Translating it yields CASSAQGLQETQYF.

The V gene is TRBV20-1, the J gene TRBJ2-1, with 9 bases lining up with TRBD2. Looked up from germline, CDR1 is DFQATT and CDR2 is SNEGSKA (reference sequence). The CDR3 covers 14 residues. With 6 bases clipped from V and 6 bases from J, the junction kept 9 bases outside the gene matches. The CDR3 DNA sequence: TGCAGTGCCCGGGTAGCGGGAGTATCCAATGAGCAGTTCTTC. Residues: CSARVAGVSNEQFF.

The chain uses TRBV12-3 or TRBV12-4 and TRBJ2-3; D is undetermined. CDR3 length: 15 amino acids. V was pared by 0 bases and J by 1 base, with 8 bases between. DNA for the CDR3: TGTGCCAGCAGTTTAGCTCAGGCTCGCACAGATACGCAGTATTTT. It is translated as CASSLAQARTDTQYF.

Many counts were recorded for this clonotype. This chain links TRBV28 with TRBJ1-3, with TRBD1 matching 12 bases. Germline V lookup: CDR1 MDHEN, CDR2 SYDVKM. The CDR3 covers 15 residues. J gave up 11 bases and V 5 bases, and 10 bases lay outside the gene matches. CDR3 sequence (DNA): TGTGCCAGCAGTCCCACGGGACAGGGGGCATCGGCCATATATTTT. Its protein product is CASSPTGQGASAIYF.

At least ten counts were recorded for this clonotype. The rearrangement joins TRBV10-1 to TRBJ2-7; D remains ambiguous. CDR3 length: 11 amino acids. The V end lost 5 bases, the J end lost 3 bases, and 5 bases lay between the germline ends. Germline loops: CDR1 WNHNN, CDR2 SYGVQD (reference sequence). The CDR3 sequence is CASSMGYEQYF. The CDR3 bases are TGCGCCAGCAGTATGGGCTACGAGCAGTACTTC.

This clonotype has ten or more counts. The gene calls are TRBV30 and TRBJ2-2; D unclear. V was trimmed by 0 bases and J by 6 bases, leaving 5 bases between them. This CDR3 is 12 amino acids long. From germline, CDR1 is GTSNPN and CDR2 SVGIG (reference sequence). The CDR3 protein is CAWSVLSGELFF. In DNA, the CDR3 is TGTGCCTGGAGTGTACTGTCCGGGGAGCTGTTTTTT.

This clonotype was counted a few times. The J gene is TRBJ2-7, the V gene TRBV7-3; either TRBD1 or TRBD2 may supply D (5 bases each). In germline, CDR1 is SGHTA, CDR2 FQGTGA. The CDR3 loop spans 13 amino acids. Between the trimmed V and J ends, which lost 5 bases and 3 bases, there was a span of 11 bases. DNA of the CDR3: TGTGCCAGCAGCCAGGGACCAGGCTACGAGCAGTACTTC. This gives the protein CASSQGPGYEQYF.

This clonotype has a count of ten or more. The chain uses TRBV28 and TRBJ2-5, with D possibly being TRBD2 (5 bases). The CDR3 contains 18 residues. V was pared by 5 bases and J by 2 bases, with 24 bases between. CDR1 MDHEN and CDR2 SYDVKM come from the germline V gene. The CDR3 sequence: CASSPRDFYNFWQETQYF. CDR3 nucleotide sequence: TGTGCCAGCAGTCCCCGGGATTTCTATAATTTTTGGCAAGAGACCCAGTACTTC.

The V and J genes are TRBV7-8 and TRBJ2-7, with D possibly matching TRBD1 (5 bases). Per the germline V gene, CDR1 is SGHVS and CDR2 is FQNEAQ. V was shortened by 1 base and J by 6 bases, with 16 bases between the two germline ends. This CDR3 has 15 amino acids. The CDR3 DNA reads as TGTGCCAGCAGCTTAGGGGAAGGGGCTTTGGGCGAGCAGTACTTC. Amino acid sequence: CASSLGEGALGEQYF. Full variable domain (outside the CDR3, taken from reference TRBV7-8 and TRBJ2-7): GAGVSQSPRYKVAKRGQDVALRCDPISGHVSLFWYQQALGQGPEFLTYFQNEAQLDKSGLPSDRFFAERPEGSVSTLKIQRTQQEDSAVYLCASSLGEGALGEQYFGPGTRLTVT.

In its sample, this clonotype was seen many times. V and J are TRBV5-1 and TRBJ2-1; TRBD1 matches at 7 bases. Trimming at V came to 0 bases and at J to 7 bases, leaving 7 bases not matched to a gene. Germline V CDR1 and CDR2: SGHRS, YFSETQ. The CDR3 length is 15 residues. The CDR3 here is CASSLVGTAGNEQFF. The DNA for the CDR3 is TGCGCCAGCAGCTTGGTCGGGACAGCAGGTAATGAGCAGTTCTTC.

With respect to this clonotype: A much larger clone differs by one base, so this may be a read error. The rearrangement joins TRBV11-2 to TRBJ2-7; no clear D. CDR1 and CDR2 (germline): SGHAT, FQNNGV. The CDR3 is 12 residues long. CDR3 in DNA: TGTGCCAGCAGCTTAACCTCCTACGATCAGTACTTC. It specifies CASSLTSYDQYF.

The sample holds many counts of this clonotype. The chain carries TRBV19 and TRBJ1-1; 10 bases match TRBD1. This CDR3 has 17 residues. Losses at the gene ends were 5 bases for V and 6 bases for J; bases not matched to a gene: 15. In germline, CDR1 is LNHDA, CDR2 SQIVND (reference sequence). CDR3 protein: CASSRQTGGRHWAEAFF. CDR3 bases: TGTGCCAGTAGTCGACAGACAGGGGGCAGGCACTGGGCTGAAGCTTTCTTT.

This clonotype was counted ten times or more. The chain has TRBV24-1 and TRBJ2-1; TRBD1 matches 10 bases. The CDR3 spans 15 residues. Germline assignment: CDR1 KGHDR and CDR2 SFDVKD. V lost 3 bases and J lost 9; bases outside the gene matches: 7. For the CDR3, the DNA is TGTGCCACCAGTGATCTGGGACAGGGGATTGGTGAGCAGTTCTTC. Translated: CATSDLGQGIGEQFF.

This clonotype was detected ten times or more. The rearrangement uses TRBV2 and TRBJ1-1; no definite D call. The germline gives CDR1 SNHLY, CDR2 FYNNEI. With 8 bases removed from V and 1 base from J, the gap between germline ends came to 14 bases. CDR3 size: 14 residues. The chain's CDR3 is CASWFRFRNTEAFF. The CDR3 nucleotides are TGTGCCAGCTGGTTCCGGTTTAGGAACACTGAAGCTTTCTTT.

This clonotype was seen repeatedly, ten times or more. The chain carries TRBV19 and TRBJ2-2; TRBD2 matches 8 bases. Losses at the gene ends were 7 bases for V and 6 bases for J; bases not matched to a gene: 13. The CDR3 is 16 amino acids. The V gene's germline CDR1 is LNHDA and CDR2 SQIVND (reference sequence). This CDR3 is CASKSGSNALSGELFF. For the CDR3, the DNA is TGTGCCAGTAAAAGCGGGAGCAACGCCCTCTCCGGGGAGCTGTTTTTT.

CDR3 region: CASSFRENQPQHF. DNA of the CDR3: TGTGCCAGCAGCTTCCGGGAGAATCAGCCCCAGCATTTT. The chain is built from TRBV7-8 and TRBJ1-5; D remains ambiguous. The CDR3 consists of 13 residues. The V gene's germline CDR1 is SGHVS and CDR2 FQNEAQ. V was shortened by 3 bases and J by 4 bases, with 7 bases between the two germline ends. The variable domain in full, with the rest retrieved from reference TRBV7-8 and TRBJ1-5, is GAGVSQSPRYKVAKRGQDVALRCDPISGHVSLFWYQQALGQGPEFLTYFQNEAQLDKSGLPSDRFFAERPEGSVSTLKIQRTQQEDSAVYLCASSFRENQPQHFGDGTRLSIL.

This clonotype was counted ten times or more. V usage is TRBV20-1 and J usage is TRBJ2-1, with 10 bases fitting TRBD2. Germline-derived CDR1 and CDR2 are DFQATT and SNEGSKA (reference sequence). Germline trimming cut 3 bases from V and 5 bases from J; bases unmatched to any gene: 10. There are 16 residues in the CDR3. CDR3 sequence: CSARRLAGAGHNEQFF. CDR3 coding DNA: TGCAGTGCTAGGAGGCTAGCGGGAGCCGGCCACAATGAGCAGTTCTTC.

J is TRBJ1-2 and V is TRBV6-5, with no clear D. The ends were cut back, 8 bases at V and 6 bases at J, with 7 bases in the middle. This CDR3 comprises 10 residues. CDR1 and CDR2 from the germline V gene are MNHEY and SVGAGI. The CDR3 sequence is CASLGDGYTF. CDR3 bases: TGTGCCAGCCTGGGCGATGGCTACACCTTC.

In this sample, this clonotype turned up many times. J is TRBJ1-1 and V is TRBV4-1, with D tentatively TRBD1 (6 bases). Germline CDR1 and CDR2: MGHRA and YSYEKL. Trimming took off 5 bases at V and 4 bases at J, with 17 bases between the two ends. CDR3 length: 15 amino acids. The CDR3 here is CASSARQVMGTEAFF. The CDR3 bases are TGCGCCAGCAGCGCCCGACAGGTTATGGGCACTGAAGCTTTCTTT.

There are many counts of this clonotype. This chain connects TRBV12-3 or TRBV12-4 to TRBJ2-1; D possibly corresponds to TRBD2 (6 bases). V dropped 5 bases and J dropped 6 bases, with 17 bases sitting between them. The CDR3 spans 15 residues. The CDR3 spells CASSRSSAGTNEQFF. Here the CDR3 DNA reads TGTGCCAGCAGTCGATCTAGCGCAGGTACCAATGAGCAGTTCTTC.

In nucleotides, the CDR3 is TGTGCCAGCATACGGTGGGGCGAGCGAGAGACCCAGTACTTC. This sequence encodes CASIRWGERETQYF. The V and J genes are TRBV9 and TRBJ2-5; possible D gene TRBD1, 5 bases. The CDR3 extends over 14 amino acids. Trimming shortened V by 6 bases and J by 4 bases, and 16 bases separated the two germline ends. Germline assignment: CDR1 SGDLS and CDR2 YYNGEE.

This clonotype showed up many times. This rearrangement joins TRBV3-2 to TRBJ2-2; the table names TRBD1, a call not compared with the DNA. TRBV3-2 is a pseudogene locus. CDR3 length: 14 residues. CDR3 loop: CASSGTVRSGELFF. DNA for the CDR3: TGTGCCAGCAGCGGGACAGTCCGTTCTGGGGAGCTGTTTTTT.

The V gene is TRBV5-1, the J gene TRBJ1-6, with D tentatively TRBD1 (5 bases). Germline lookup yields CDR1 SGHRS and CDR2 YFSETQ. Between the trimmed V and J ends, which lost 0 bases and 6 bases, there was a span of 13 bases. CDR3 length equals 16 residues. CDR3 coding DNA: TGCGCCAGCAGCTTGGCCTCCGGCAGGGTTAATTCACCCCTCCACTTT. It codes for CASSLASGRVNSPLHF.